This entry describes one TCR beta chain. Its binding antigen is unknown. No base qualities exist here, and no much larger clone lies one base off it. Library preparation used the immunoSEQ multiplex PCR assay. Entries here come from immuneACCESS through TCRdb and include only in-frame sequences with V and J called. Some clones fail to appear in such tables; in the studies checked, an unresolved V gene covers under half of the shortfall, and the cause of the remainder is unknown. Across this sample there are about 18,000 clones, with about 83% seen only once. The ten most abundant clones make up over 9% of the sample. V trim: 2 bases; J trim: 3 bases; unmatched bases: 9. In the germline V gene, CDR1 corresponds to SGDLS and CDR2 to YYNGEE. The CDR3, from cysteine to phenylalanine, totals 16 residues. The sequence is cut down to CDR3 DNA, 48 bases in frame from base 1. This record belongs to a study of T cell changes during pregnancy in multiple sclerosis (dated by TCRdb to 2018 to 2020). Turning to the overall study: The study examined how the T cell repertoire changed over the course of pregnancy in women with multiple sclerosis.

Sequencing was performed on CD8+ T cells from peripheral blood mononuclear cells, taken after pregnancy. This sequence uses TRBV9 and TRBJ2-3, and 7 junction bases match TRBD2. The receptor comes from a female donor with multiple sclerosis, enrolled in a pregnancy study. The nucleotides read TGTGCCAGCAGCGTCTATGGTCTAGCGGAGACAGATACGCAGTATTTT. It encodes CASSVYGLAETDTQYF.